The rows below give T cell receptor beta chains drawn from one sample of a study of graft-versus-host responses after intestinal transplantation. These receptors' targets are unknown. Repertoires were generated with immunoSEQ multiplex PCR, while TCRdb's copy carries only in-frame clones and drops some. The sample comprises 84,000 or so clones, roughly 80% of which are singletons, and around 0.83% rests with the top ten. The sample was unstimulated CD4+ T cells sorted from spleen or lymph node cells, taken before intestinal transplant. These receptors all stem from a human donor who received an intestinal transplant. Both conserved end residues are part of each CDR3. A row's size may be missing; if present it is once, few, many or a size class.

abundance	v_gene	j_gene	CDR3aa
NA	TRBV28	TRBJ2-1	CATAGSRSYNEQFF
NA	TRBV4-1	TRBJ2-7	CASSSFRGNRNEQYF
NA	TRBV5-1	TRBJ1-1	CASRQGTGGFTEAFF
NA	TRBV19	TRBJ1-1	CASKRGGGTEAFF
NA	TRBV10-3	TRBJ2-5	CAISAGTGQETQYF
few	TRBV27	TRBJ2-1	CASSLSGSGGAFEQFF
NA	TRBV18	TRBJ1-2	CASSPSGGGGYTF
NA	TRBV6-1	TRBJ2-2	CASSQQVNTGELFF
few	TRBV5-1	TRBJ1-1	CASSQRGGGSTEAFF
NA	TRBV28	TRBJ2-7	CASSSLVRLYEQYF
NA	TRBV4-2	TRBJ2-1	CASSHLERHPPNEQFF
NA	TRBV18	TRBJ2-1	CASSPRLAGYNEQFF
NA	TRBV6-5	TRBJ1-1	CASSPRGNTEAFF
NA	TRBV30	TRBJ1-2	CAWSIGGNYGYTF
once	TRBV5-1	TRBJ2-7	CASRLAGGSYEQYF
few	TRBV4-2	TRBJ2-2	CASCGTLDTGELFF
NA	TRBV2	TRBJ1-5	CASSGTPNSNQPQHF
NA	TRBV5-1	TRBJ2-3	CASSLGLAGGLDTQYF
NA	TRBV28	TRBJ2-7	CASTGDSYEQYF